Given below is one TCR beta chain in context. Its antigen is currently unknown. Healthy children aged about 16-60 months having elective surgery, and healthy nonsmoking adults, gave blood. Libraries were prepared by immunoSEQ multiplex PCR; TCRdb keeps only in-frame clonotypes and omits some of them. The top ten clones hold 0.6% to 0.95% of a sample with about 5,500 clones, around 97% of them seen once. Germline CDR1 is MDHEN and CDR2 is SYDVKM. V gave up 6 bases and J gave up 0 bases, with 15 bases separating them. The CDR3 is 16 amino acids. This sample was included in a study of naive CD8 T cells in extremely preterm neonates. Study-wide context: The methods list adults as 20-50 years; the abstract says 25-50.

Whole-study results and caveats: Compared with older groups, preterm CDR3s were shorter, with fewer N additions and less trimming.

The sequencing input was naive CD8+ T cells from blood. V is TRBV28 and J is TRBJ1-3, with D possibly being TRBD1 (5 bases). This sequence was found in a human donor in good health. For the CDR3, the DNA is TGTGCCAGCAGCCCGGTTGGGGCCCCCTCTGGAAACACCATATATTTT. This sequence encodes CASSPVGAPSGNTIYF.